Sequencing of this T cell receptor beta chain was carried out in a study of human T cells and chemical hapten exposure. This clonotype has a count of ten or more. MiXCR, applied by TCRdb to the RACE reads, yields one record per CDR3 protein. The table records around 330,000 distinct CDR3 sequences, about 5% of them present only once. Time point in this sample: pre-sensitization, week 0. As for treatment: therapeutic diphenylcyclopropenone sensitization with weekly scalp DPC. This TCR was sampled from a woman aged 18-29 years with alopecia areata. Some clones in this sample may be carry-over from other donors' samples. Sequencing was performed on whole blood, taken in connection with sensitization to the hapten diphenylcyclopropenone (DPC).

The CDR3 nucleotides read TGTGCCAGCAGTTGGGGCGGGGGATCTGGAAACACCATATATTTT. Translation: CASSWGGGSGNTIYF. The V and J genes are TRBV12-3 or TRBV12-4 and TRBJ1-3; possibly TRBD1 for D (5 bases). The CDR3 loop spans 15 amino acids. The V end was cut by 4 bases, the J end by 1 base, with 11 bases between.